The rows below give T cell receptor beta chains drawn from one sample of a study of technical replicates of blood from a handful of donors. The assay was immunoSEQ multiplex PCR, and TCRdb's table has in-frame clones only and misses some. The data hold over 50,000 clones, with about 95% observed a single time. Sequencing was done on a sample of T cells isolated from PBMCs. The receptors here all came from a human donor in good health. CDR3s include the opening cysteine and the closing phenylalanine or tryptophan. D genes are given only for firm matches. A clone size is listed for some rows: how often the clone was seen (once, few, many), or a class if it is expanded.

TRBJ1-1,-,-,TRBV11-2,CASSQGSNTEAFF,TGTGCCAGCAGCCAGGGATCGAACACTGAAGCTTTCTTT
TRBJ2-7,-,TRBD1,TRBV28,CASSLTGQGGHEQYF,TGTGCCAGCAGTTTAACCGGACAGGGGGGGCACGAGCAGTACTTC
TRBJ1-2,-,TRBD1,TRBV29-1,CSVRDRGYGYTF,TGCAGCGTTCGGGACAGGGGTTACGGCTACACCTTC
TRBJ2-7,-,TRBD2,TRBV7-3,CASSLEAGVNYEQYF,TGTGCCAGCAGCTTAGAGGCGGGGGTGAACTACGAGCAGTACTTC
TRBJ1-1,-,-,TRBV13,CASSWRGMNTEAFF,TGTGCCAGCAGTTGGCGGGGGATGAACACTGAAGCTTTCTTT
TRBJ1-2,-,-,TRBV23-1,CASSQSPENYGYTF,TGCGCCAGCAGTCAATCGCCAGAAAACTATGGCTACACCTTC
TRBJ2-7,-,TRBD1,TRBV7-9,CASSLDREAYEQYF,TGTGCCAGCAGCTTGGACAGGGAAGCCTACGAGCAGTACTTC
TRBJ1-2,-,TRBD1,TRBV28,CASSPDRRHGYTF,TGTGCCAGCAGTCCGGACAGGAGACATGGCTACACCTTC
TRBJ2-5,-,-,TRBV7-9,CASSFNDGSETQYF,TGTGCCAGCAGCTTTAACGACGGGTCGGAGACCCAGTACTTC
TRBJ2-3,-,-,TRBV10-2,CASIASSTDTQYF,TGCGCCAGCATCGCGAGTAGCACAGATACGCAGTATTTT
TRBJ2-1,-,TRBD2,TRBV14,CASSQGLAGVGQFF,TGTGCCAGCAGCCAAGGGTTAGCGGGGGTAGGGCAGTTCTTC
TRBJ2-1,-,-,TRBV7-9,CASSRSLLTGAANNEQFF,TGTGCCAGCAGCCGTTCCCTCCTTACCGGAGCAGCCAACAATGAGCAGTTCTTC
TRBJ1-2,-,-,TRBV6-5,CASRIDNQNYGYTF,TGTGCCAGCAGAATAGATAACCAAAACTATGGCTACACCTTC
TRBJ1-2,-,-,TRBV5-6,CASSLRGGYTF,TGTGCCAGCAGCTTGCGCGGTGGCTACACCTTC
TRBJ1-5,once,TRBD1,TRBV6-5,CASSYQGDGENQPQHF,TGTGCCAGCAGTTACCAGGGGGACGGGGAGAATCAGCCCCAGCATTTT
TRBJ1-2,-,-,TRBV6-5,CASSYSWEAYGYTF,TGTGCCAGCAGTTACTCCTGGGAGGCCTATGGCTACACCTTC
TRBJ1-1,-,-,TRBV15,CATSRGTGKGNTEAFF,TGTGCCACCAGCAGAGGTACAGGGAAAGGGAACACTGAAGCTTTCTTT
TRBJ2-7,-,-,TRBV10-1,CASSEGAGVGYEQYF,TGCGCCAGCAGTGAGGGAGCCGGGGTCGGCTACGAGCAGTACTTC
TRBJ2-7,-,TRBD1,TRBV28,CASSYDRDYEQYF,TGTGCCAGCAGCTATGACAGGGACTACGAGCAGTACTTC
TRBJ2-7,-,-,TRBV29-1,CSVGGSYEQYF,TGCAGCGTTGGAGGCTCCTACGAGCAGTACTTC
TRBJ1-1,-,-,TRBV5-4,CASSLVGISNTEAFF,TGTGCCAGCAGCTTGGTCGGGATTTCTAACACTGAAGCTTTCTTT
TRBJ1-1,-,TRBD1,TRBV5-5,CASSSTGGTEAFF,TGTGCCAGCAGCTCTACAGGGGGCACTGAAGCTTTCTTT